The TCR beta chain described here comes from a study of blood T cell repertoires in COVID-19. The overall study: The origin of the acute and convalescent COVID-19 samples was the United States, Italy and Spain. Sources were T cells, B-cell-depleted T cells, or PBMCs; the material itself was cDNA or gDNA.

Study processing details: Amplified reference gene primers provided the basis for estimating nucleated cell counts. Here immunoSEQ multiplex PCR was the method, and the copy in TCRdb shows in-frame clones only, minus some. V, J and clone size reflect that table, while D and trimming were determined from the DNA. Here the sample spans about 110,000 clones, 84% being singletons. The germline gives CDR1 MDHEN, CDR2 SYDVKM. J lost 1 base, V lost 6 bases, and 9 bases had no gene match. The CDR3 loop spans 17 amino acids. V usage is TRBV28 and J usage is TRBJ1-6; 7 bases are shared with TRBD1. The clonotype originates from a woman in her 50s with acute or convalescent COVID-19. Sequencing used peripheral blood. The CDR3 protein is CASRGWDRASYNSPLHF. DNA of the CDR3: TGTGCCAGCAGGGGGTGGGACAGAGCTTCCTATAATTCACCCCTCCACTTT.